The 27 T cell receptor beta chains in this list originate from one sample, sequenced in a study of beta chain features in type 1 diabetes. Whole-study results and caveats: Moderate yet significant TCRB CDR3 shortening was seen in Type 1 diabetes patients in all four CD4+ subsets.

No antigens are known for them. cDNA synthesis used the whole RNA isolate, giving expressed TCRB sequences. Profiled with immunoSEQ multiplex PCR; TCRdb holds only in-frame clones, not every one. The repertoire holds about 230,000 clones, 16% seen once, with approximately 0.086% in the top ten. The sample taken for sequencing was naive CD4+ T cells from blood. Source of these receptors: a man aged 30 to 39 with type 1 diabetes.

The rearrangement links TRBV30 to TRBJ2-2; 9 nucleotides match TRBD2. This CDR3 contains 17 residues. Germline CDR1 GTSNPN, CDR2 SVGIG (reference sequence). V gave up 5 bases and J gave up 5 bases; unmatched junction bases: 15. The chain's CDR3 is CAWSGLAFIVRTGELFF. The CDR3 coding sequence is TGTGCCTGGTCTGGACTAGCGTTCATAGTTCGTACCGGGGAGCTGTTTTTT.

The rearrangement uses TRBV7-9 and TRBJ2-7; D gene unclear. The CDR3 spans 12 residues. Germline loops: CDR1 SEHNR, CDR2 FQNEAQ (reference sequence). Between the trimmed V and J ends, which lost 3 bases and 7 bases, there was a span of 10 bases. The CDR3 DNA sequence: TGTGCCAGCAGCTTTGGGTTTGGGGAGCAGTACTTC. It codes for CASSFGFGEQYF.

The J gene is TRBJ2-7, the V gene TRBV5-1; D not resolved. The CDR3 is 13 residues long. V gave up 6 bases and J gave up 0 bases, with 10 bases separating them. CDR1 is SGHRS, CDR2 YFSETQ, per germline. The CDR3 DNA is TGCGCCAGCACCCAACAAAGCTCCTACGAGCAGTACTTC. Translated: CASTQQSSYEQYF.

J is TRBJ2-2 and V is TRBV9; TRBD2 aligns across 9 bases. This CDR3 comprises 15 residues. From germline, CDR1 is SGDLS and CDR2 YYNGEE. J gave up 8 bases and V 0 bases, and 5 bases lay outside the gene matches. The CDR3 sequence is CASSVGTSVLGELFF. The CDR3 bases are TGTGCCAGCAGCGTAGGGACTAGCGTTCTTGGGGAGCTGTTTTTT.

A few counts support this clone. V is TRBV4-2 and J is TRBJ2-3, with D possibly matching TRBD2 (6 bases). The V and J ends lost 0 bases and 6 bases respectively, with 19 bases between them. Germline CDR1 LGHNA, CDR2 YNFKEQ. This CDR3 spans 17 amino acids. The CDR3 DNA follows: TGTGCCAGCAGCCAAGAGATTGGAGGGAGGCACAGTGATACGCAGTATTTT. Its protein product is CASSQEIGGRHSDTQYF.

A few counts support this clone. CDR3 sequence reads: CSVEAAVNTEAFF. The CDR3 nucleotides are TGCAGCGTTGAAGCAGCGGTGAACACTGAAGCTTTCTTT. The chain is built from TRBV29-1 and TRBJ1-1; no firm D call. In germline, CDR1 is SQVTM, CDR2 ANQGSEA. CDR3 length: 13 amino acids. V was pared by 1 base and J by 0 bases, with 6 bases between. Complete variable domain (other parts from reference TRBV29-1 and TRBJ1-1): SAVISQKPSRDICQRGTSLTIQCQVDSQVTMMFWYRQQPGQSLTLIATANQGSEATYESGFVIDKFPISRPNLTFSTLTVSNMSPEDSSIYLCSVEAAVNTEAFFGQGTRLTVV.

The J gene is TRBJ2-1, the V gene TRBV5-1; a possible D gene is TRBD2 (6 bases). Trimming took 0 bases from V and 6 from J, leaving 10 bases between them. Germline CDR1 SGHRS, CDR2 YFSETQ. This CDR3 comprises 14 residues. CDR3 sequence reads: CASSLERRGNEQFF. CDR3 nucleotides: TGCGCCAGCAGCTTGGAGCGGAGGGGCAATGAGCAGTTCTTC.

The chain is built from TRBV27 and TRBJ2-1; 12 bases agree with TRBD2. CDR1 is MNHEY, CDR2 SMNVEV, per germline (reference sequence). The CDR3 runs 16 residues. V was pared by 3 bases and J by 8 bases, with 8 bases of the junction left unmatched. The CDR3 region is CASSFWTSGKSDEQFF. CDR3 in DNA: TGTGCCAGCAGTTTCTGGACTAGCGGGAAAAGCGATGAGCAGTTCTTC.

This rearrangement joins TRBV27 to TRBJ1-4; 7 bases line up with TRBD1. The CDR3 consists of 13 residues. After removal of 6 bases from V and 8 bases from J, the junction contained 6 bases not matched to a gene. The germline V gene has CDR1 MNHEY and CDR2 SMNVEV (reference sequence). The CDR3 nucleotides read TGTGCCAGCAGGTCAGGGGGAAACGAAAAACTGTTTTTT. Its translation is CASRSGGNEKLFF.

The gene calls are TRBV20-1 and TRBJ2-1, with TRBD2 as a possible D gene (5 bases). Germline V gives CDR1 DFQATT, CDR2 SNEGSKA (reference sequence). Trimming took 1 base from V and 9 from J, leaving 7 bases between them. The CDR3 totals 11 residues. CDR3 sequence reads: CSARAGGEQFF. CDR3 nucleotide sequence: TGCAGTGCTAGAGCAGGAGGTGAGCAGTTCTTC.

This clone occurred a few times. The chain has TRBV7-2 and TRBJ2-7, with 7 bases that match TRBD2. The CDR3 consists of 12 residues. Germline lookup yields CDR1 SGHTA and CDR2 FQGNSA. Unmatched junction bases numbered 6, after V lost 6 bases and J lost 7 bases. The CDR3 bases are TGTGCCAGCAGTCTCAGAGCGGGGGAGCAGTACTTC. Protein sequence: CASSLRAGEQYF.

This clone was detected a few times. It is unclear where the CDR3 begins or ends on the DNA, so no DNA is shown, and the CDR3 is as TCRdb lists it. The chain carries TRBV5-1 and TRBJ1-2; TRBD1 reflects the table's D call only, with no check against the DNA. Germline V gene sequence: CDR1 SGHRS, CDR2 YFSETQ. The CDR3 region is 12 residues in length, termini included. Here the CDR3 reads CASSLEVGQGTF.

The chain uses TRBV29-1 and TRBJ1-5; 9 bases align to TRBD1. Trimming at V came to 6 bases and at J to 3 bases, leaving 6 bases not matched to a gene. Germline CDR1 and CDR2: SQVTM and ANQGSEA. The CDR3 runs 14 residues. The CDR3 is CSVGGQGINQPQHF. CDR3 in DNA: TGCAGCGTGGGGGGACAGGGAATCAATCAGCCCCAGCATTTT.

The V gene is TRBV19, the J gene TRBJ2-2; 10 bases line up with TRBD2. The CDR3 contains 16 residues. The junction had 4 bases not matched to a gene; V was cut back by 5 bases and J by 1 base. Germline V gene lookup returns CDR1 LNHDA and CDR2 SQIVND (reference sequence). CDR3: CASSPWTSGNTGELFF. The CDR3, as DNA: TGTGCCAGTAGTCCCTGGACTAGCGGGAACACCGGGGAGCTGTTTTTT.

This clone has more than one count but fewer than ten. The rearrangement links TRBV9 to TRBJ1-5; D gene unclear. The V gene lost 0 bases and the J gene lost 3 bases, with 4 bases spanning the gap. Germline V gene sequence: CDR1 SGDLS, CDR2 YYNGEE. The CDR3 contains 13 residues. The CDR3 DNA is TGTGCCAGCAGCGTAGCCGACAATCAGCCCCAGCATTTT. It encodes CASSVADNQPQHF.

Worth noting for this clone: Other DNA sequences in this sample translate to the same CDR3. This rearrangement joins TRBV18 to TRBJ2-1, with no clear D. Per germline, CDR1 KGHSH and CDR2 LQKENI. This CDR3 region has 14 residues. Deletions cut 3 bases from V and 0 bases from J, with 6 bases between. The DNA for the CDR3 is TGTGCCAGCTCACCTCTAAGCTCCTACAATGAGCAGTTCTTC. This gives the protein CASSPLSSYNEQFF.

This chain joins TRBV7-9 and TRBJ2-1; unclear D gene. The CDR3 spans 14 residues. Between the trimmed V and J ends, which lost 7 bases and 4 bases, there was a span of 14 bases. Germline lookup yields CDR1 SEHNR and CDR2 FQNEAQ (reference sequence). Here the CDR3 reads CASTSPTEYNEQFF. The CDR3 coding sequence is TGTGCCAGCACCTCCCCTACAGAATACAATGAGCAGTTCTTC.

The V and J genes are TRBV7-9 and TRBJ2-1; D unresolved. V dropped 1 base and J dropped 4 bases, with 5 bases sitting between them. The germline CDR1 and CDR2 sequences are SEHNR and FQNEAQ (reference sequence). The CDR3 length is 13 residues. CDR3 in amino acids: CASSLGQYNEQFF. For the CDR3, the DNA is TGTGCCAGCAGCTTAGGGCAGTACAATGAGCAGTTCTTC. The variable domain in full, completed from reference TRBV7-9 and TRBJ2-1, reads DTGVSQNPRHKITKRGQNVTFRCDPISEHNRLYWYRQTLGQGPEFLTYFQNEAQLEKSRLLSDRFSAERPKGSFSTLEIQRTEQGDSAMYLCASSLGQYNEQFFGPGTRLTVL.

CDR3: CASSRDRVLNYGYTF. DNA for the CDR3: TGCGCCAGCAGTCGGGACAGGGTCCTTAACTATGGCTACACCTTC. This chain uses TRBV10-2 with TRBJ1-2, with 9 bases lining up with TRBD1. The CDR3 contains 15 residues. The V gene's germline CDR1 is WSHSY and CDR2 SAAADI. Germline trimming cut 5 bases from V and 1 base from J; bases unmatched to any gene: 5.

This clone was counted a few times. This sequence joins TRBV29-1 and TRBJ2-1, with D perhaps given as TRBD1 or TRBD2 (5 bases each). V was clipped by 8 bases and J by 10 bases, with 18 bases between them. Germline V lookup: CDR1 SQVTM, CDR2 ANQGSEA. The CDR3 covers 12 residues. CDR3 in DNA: TGCAGCACCCTGGAGTGGGGGATGGAGCAGTTCTTC. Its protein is CSTLEWGMEQFF.

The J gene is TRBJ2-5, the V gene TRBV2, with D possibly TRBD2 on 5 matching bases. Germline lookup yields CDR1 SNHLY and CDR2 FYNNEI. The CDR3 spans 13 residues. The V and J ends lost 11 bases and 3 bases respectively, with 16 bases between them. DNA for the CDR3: TGTGCCGGCGGAGGACTTAGGGAAGAGACCCAGTACTTC. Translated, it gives CAGGGLREETQYF.

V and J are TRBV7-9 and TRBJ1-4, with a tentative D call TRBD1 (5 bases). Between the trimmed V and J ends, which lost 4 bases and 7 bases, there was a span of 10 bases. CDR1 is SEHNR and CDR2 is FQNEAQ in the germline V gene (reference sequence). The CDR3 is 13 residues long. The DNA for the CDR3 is TGTGCCAGCAGCTCCGCCCAGGGTGAAAAACTGTTTTTT. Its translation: CASSSAQGEKLFF.

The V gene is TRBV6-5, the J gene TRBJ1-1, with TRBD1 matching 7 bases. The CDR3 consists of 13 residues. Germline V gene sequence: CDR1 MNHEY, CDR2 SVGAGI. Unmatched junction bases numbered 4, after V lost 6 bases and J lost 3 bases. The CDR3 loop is CASSLQGDTEAFF. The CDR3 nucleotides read TGTGCCAGCAGCCTTCAGGGGGACACTGAAGCTTTCTTT.

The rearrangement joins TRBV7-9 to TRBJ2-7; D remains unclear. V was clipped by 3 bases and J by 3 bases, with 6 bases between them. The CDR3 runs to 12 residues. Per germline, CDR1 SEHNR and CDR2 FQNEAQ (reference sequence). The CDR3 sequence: CASSFPSYEQYF. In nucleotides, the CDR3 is TGTGCCAGCAGCTTTCCTAGCTACGAGCAGTACTTC.

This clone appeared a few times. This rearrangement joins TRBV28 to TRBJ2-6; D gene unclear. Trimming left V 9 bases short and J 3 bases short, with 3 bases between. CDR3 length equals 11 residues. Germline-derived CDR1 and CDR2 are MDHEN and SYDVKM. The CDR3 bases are TGTGCCAGTGTTGGGGCCAACGTCCTGACTTTC. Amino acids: CASVGANVLTF. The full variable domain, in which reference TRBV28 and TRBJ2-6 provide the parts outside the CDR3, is DVKVTQSSRYLVKRTGEKVFLECVQDMDHENMFWYRQDPGLGLRLIYFSYDVKMKEKGDIPEGYSVSREKKERFSLILESASTNQTSMYLCASVGANVLTFGAGSRLTVL.

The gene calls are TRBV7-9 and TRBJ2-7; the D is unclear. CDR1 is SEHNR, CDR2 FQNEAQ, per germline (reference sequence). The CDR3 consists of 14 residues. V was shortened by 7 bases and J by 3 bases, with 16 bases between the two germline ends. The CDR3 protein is CASTKMGLDYEQYF. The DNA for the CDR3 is TGTGCCAGCACCAAGATGGGTCTTGACTACGAGCAGTACTTC.

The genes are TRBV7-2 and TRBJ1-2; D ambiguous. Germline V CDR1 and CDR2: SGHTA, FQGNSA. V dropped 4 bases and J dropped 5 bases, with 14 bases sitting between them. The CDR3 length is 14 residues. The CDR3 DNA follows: TGTGCCAGCAGCTCACCGGGAATCCCTTATGGCTACACCTTC. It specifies CASSSPGIPYGYTF.